Shown below are 10 T cell receptor beta chains from a single sample sequenced in a study of T cells expressing NK-cell markers. TCRdb reprocessed the 5' RACE reads and stores each CDR3 protein as one record, lacking DNA. The sample yields almost 450,000 distinct CDR3 sequences, of which the top ten take up less than 7.5%. Specimen: blood T cells: a sorted CD56 or NKG2C T cell subset, CD4+ or CD8+ T cells, or bulk PBMC T cells (not recorded which). These receptors all stem from a woman aged 18-69 years in good health.

The V and J genes are TRBV7-9 and TRBJ2-3; with no DNA, the TCRdb D assignment of TRBD1 cannot be verified. The CDR3 sequence is 11 residues long. Per germline, CDR1 SEHNR and CDR2 FQNEAQ (reference sequence). The CDR3: CASSYRGAQYF.

CDR3 region: CASSLGSGSSYEQYF. This chain connects TRBV5-6 to TRBJ2-7. The CDR3 totals 15 residues. Looked up from germline, CDR1 is SGHDT and CDR2 is YYEEEE.

The rearrangement joins TRBV29-1 to TRBJ1-2; TCRdb proposes TRBD1, but this gene call is untestable without DNA. The V gene's germline CDR1 is SQVTM and CDR2 ANQGSEA. CDR3 length: 15 residues. The CDR3 sequence is CSVEAGSGYYYGYTF.

The chain joins TRBV12-3 or TRBV12-4 to TRBJ2-3; without DNA, the TCRdb call of TRBD2 cannot be checked. The CDR3 consists of 15 residues. CDR3 sequence: CASSLGRGGWDTQYF.

The J gene is TRBJ2-2, the V gene TRBV6-2 or TRBV6-3; TCRdb gives TRBD1 as the D gene, but with no DNA this cannot be confirmed. Per the germline V gene, CDR1 is MNHEY and CDR2 is SVGEGT. The CDR3 extends over 20 amino acids. The CDR3 reads CASSKLPGQGRLGGTGELFF.

The gene calls are TRBV5-1 and TRBJ1-1; the TRBD1 assignment by TCRdb is unverifiable without DNA. Looked up from germline, CDR1 is SGHRS and CDR2 is YFSETQ. The CDR3 spans 15 residues. CDR3 protein: CASSLGVDRDTEAFF. The full variable domain, completed using reference TRBV5-1 and TRBJ1-1, is KAGVTQTPRYLIKTRGQQVTLSCSPISGHRSVSWYQQTPGQGLQFLFEYFSETQRNKGNFPGRFSGRQFSNSRSEMNVSTLELGDSALYLCASSLGVDRDTEAFFGQGTRLTVV.

The chain recombines TRBV28 with TRBJ2-1; checking the TCRdb D call of TRBD2 is not possible without DNA. Germline V gives CDR1 MDHEN, CDR2 SYDVKM. This CDR3 is 16 amino acids long. CDR3: CASSFWGEYGYNEQFF.

J is TRBJ1-2 and V is TRBV6-2 or TRBV6-3; TCRdb returns TRBD1, unconfirmable since there is no DNA. This CDR3 is 15 amino acids long. CDR1 and CDR2 (germline): MNHEY, SVGEGT. The CDR3: CASSYAPGRDYGYTF.

V is TRBV4-2 and J is TRBJ1-1. This CDR3 has 13 residues. Germline CDR1 is LGHNA and CDR2 is YNFKEQ. CDR3 sequence reads: CASSRTQDTEAFF.

The genes are TRBV5-1 and TRBJ1-2; no DNA is available, so the TRBD1 call from TCRdb remains unchecked. There are 15 residues in the CDR3. The germline V gene has CDR1 SGHRS and CDR2 YFSETQ. The CDR3 sequence is CASSLAGGPNYGYTF.